Listed below are T cell receptor beta chains from one sample, sequenced in a study of CD8 T cells in ankylosing spondylitis. TCRdb re-called the 5' RACE reads with MiXCR, one entry per CDR3 protein. The sample carries 40,000 to 55,000 distinct CDR3 sequences, around 7.4% recorded once. Sequences were obtained from blood, either unsorted or a sorted T cell fraction (not recorded which). Receptors were obtained from a female donor with ankylosing spondylitis or in good health (not recorded which). Each CDR3 is given with its conserved first and last residue. The order of the fields is J gene, clone size, V gene, D gene, CDR3 protein, CDR3 DNA. D genes are given only for firm matches. Not all rows give a size; the values are once, few, many and, for expanded clones, a class.

>TRBJ2-3|many|TRBV24-1|.
CATSAEPATDTQYF
TGTGCCACCAGTGCGGAGCCAGCCACAGATACGCAGTATTTT
>TRBJ2-5|.|TRBV5-6|.
CAISFGLEGETQYF
TGTGCCATCAGCTTCGGGCTAGAAGGGGAGACCCAGTACTTC
>TRBJ2-7|many|TRBV6-2/TRBV6-3|.
CASTSGTTIGQYF
TGTGCCAGCACCTCCGGGACCACGATCGGGCAGTACTTC
>TRBJ2-3|many|TRBV18|TRBD2
CASSPGLVGTDTQYF
TGTGCCAGCTCCCCCGGACTAGTAGGCACAGATACGCAGTATTTT
>TRBJ2-1|many|TRBV6-2/TRBV6-3|TRBD1
CASSYEVTGAFF
TGTGCCAGCAGTTACGAGGTGACAGGGGCGTTCTTC
>TRBJ1-6|few|TRBV5-1|.
CASSLGLGLWNSPLHF
TGCGCCAGCAGCTTGGGACTCGGCCTTTGGAATTCACCCCTCCACTTT
>TRBJ1-2|many|TRBV28|TRBD1
CASSYRGDGYTF
TGTGCCAGCAGTTACAGGGGCGACGGCTACACCTTC
>TRBJ2-2|many|TRBV5-1|.
CASSLSGDTGELFF
TGCGCCAGCAGCCTGTCGGGGGACACCGGGGAGCTGTTTTTT
>TRBJ1-1|many|TRBV5-5|.
CASSTPGTKNTEAFF
TGTGCCAGCAGTACACCCGGGACGAAGAACACTGAAGCTTTCTTT
>TRBJ2-7|many|TRBV5-1|.
CASSSTSGAYEQYF
TGCGCCAGCAGCTCGACCTCGGGGGCCTACGAGCAGTACTTC
>TRBJ1-1|many|TRBV5-5|.
CASSWPHDTEAFF
TGTGCCAGCAGCTGGCCCCATGACACTGAAGCTTTCTTT
>TRBJ2-1|many|TRBV20-1|.
CSARRTALNNEQFF
TGCAGTGCTAGGAGGACAGCCTTGAACAATGAGCAGTTCTTC
>TRBJ2-5|many|TRBV6-1|.
CASSEARAQYF
TGTGCCAGCAGTGAAGCGCGGGCCCAGTACTTC
>TRBJ2-2|many|TRBV27|.
CASSPSGQRPGELFF
TGTGCCAGCAGTCCCTCAGGACAGCGTCCCGGGGAGCTGTTTTTT
>TRBJ2-3|few|TRBV7-2|.
CASSLRTGLGSSDTQYF
TGTGCCAGCAGCTTACGTACGGGCCTGGGGTCCTCGGATACGCAGTATTTT
>TRBJ1-1|.|TRBV2|.
CASSEKADLNTEAFF
TGTGCCAGCAGTGAAAAGGCAGACCTCAACACTGAAGCTTTCTTT
>TRBJ2-3|many|TRBV18|.
CASSPDYTGTYSTDTQYF
TGTGCCAGCTCACCGGACTACACCGGGACATATAGCACAGATACGCAGTATTTT
>TRBJ2-6|many|TRBV9|TRBD1
CASSVVDRDSSGANVLTF
TGTGCCAGCAGCGTAGTTGACAGGGATTCCTCGGGGGCCAACGTCCTGACTTTC
>TRBJ1-1|many|TRBV5-1|TRBD1
CASSPDGQGRGEAFF
TGCGCCAGCAGCCCCGATGGACAGGGGAGAGGTGAAGCTTTCTTT
>TRBJ1-3|few|TRBV7-2|.
CASSLAGVSGNTIYF
TGTGCCAGCAGCCTAGCTGGGGTTTCTGGAAACACCATATATTTT
>TRBJ2-1|many|TRBV15|TRBD2
CATSTREGTSGPIF
TGTGCCACCAGCACCCGGGAAGGGACTAGCGGCCCCATCTTC
>TRBJ1-6|many|TRBV7-2|.
CASSLFSSSSYNSPLHF
TGTGCCAGCAGCTTATTCTCTTCAAGCTCCTATAATTCACCCCTCCACTTT
>TRBJ2-7|many|TRBV20-1|TRBD2
CSASPGGDSYEQYF
TGCAGTGCTTCCCCGGGGGGGGACTCCTACGAGCAGTACTTC
>TRBJ2-5|many|TRBV12-3/TRBV12-4|.
CASSLSPHSRQETQYF
TGTGCCAGCAGTTTATCCCCCCACAGCCGACAAGAGACCCAGTACTTC
>TRBJ2-7|.|TRBV23-1|.
CASSRRGTDSYEQYF
TGCGCCAGCAGTCGTCGAGGGACGGACTCCTACGAGCAGTACTTC
>TRBJ1-1|few|TRBV29-1|.
CSVDMGGTEAFF
TGCAGCGTTGATATGGGAGGAACTGAAGCTTTCTTT
>TRBJ2-1|many|TRBV5-1|.
CASSFRGREQFF
TGCGCCAGCAGCTTTAGGGGACGGGAGCAGTTCTTC
>TRBJ2-1|many|TRBV20-1|.
CSARDGVEGQFF
TGCAGTGCTAGAGATGGGGTGGAAGGGCAGTTCTTC
>TRBJ2-1|many|TRBV5-1|.
CASSFTESSYNEQFF
TGCGCCAGCAGCTTCACGGAGAGCTCCTACAATGAGCAGTTCTTC
>TRBJ1-1|few|TRBV12-3/TRBV12-4|.
CASSLEGGGAFF
TGTGCCAGCAGTTTAGAAGGGGGAGGCGCTTTCTTT
>TRBJ2-1|many|TRBV20-1|TRBD1
CSALQGAPFNEQFF
TGCAGTGCTCTACAGGGGGCCCCCTTTAATGAGCAGTTCTTC